These 28 T cell receptor beta chains were all obtained from the same sample, sequenced in a study of blood T cell repertoires in COVID-19. Assay used: immunoSEQ multiplex PCR; TCRdb lists only in-frame clones, some missing. The sample yields about 46,000 clones, roughly four fifths seen once. Material: peripheral blood. The receptor source for this set is a man aged 60 to 75 with acute or convalescent COVID-19.

V usage is TRBV6-2 or TRBV6-3 and J usage is TRBJ2-5; 8 positions agree with TRBD1. CDR3 size: 15 residues. Germline V gene data show CDR1 as MNHEY and CDR2 as SVGEGT. The V gene end was trimmed by 5 bases and the J gene end by 6 bases; junction bases not matched to a gene: 11. The CDR3 reads CASSPPTGGAKTQYF. Written as DNA, the CDR3 is TGTGCCAGCAGTCCCCCTACAGGGGGAGCAAAGACCCAGTACTTC.

The V and J genes are TRBV2 and TRBJ1-5; no firm D call. V was trimmed by 5 bases and J by 0 bases, leaving 11 bases between them. The CDR3 totals 15 residues. The germline V gene has CDR1 SNHLY and CDR2 FYNNEI. As DNA, the CDR3 is TGTGCCAGCAGTCTGACTGGCTATAGCAATCAGCCCCAGCATTTT. It yields the protein CASSLTGYSNQPQHF.

This chain connects TRBV5-1 to TRBJ1-1; perhaps TRBD1 as D (5 bases). Looked up from germline, CDR1 is SGHRS and CDR2 is YFSETQ. The CDR3 totals 13 residues. V shed 7 bases and J shed 1 base, with 11 bases lying between them. Here the CDR3 reads CASQATANTEAFF. CDR3 nucleotides: TGCGCCAGCCAGGCGACAGCGAACACTGAAGCTTTCTTT. Drawing the rest from reference TRBV5-1 and TRBJ1-1, the complete variable domain is KAGVTQTPRYLIKTRGQQVTLSCSPISGHRSVSWYQQTPGQGLQFLFEYFSETQRNKGNFPGRFSGRQFSNSRSEMNVSTLELGDSALYLCASQATANTEAFFGQGTRLTVV.

The V gene is TRBV29-1, the J gene TRBJ2-7; D is possibly TRBD1 (5 bases). The germline V gene has CDR1 SQVTM and CDR2 ANQGSEA. CDR3 size: 10 residues. V was shortened by 4 bases and J by 6 bases, with 7 bases between the two germline ends. CDR3 in DNA: TGCAGCGTTGTAGGGGTCGAGCAGTACTTC. It is translated as CSVVGVEQYF.

V and J are TRBV19 and TRBJ1-1; 8 bases are a match to TRBD1. V shed 5 bases and J 0 bases; nucleotides not matched to a gene: 8. The CDR3 extends over 16 amino acids. Germline CDR1 is LNHDA and CDR2 is SQIVND (reference sequence). The CDR3 region has the DNA TGTGCCAGTAGTGTCGACAGGGGAACATTGAACACTGAAGCTTTCTTT. This sequence encodes CASSVDRGTLNTEAFF.

This clone was detected once. V gene TRBV3-1 (or the pseudogene TRBV3-2) combines with J gene TRBJ2-3; weak D call: TRBD2 (7 bases). Trimming removed 0 bases from V and 6 bases from J, with 19 bases in between. The CDR3 has 17 amino acids. Germline V CDR1 and CDR2: LGHDT, YNNKEL (reference sequence). CDR3 protein: CASSQEGGGLALDTQYF. CDR3 in DNA: TGTGCCAGCAGCCAAGAGGGCGGGGGCCTTGCCCTGGATACGCAGTATTTT.

The V call is TRBV24-1, the J call TRBJ2-1, with 7 bases that match TRBD1. The CDR3 loop spans 13 amino acids. CDR1 is KGHDR, CDR2 SFDVKD, per germline. V dropped 3 bases and J dropped 5; count of bases not matched to a gene: 0. Written as DNA, the CDR3 is TGTGCCACCAGTGATACAGGGGACAATGAGCAGTTCTTC. Translating gives CATSDTGDNEQFF.

The chain is built from TRBV18 and TRBJ1-1; 10 bases agree with TRBD1. J gave up 7 bases and V 3 bases, and 2 bases lay outside the gene matches. The CDR3 loop spans 13 amino acids. Germline lookup yields CDR1 KGHSH and CDR2 LQKENI. In DNA form, the CDR3 reads TGTGCCAGCTCACCGGGACAGGGGCGTGAAGCTTTCTTT. Translated: CASSPGQGREAFF.

The chain joins TRBV7-9 to TRBJ1-1, with D perhaps TRBD1 (6 bases). The CDR3 is 15 residues long. Trimming took off 1 base at V and 4 bases at J, with 13 bases between the two ends. Germline V gene lookup returns CDR1 SEHNR and CDR2 FQNEAQ (reference sequence). CDR3 sequence (DNA): TGTGCCAGCAGCTTAGTCGGGGGGCTTGGCACTGAAGCTTTCTTT. Its protein is CASSLVGGLGTEAFF.

The rearrangement joins TRBV4-2 to TRBJ2-2; 11 bases map to TRBD2. The CDR3 consists of 18 residues. Germline CDR1 and CDR2: LGHNA and YNFKEQ. The junction had 9 bases not matched to a gene; V was cut back by 0 bases and J by 6 bases. CDR3 DNA: TGTGCCAGCAGCCAAGAATTGATTCTAGCGGGGGGCCCCGGGGAGCTGTTTTTT. Amino acids: CASSQELILAGGPGELFF.

This rearrangement joins TRBV6-5 to TRBJ1-1; perhaps TRBD1 as D (5 bases). The CDR3 is 13 amino acids. V was cut by 6 bases and J by 1 base, with 9 bases left in between. The V gene's germline CDR1 is MNHEY and CDR2 SVGAGI. Here the CDR3 DNA reads TGTGCCAGCAGGAGACAGACGAACACTGAAGCTTTCTTT. Protein sequence: CASRRQTNTEAFF.

This sequence joins TRBV11-3 and TRBJ1-1, with a tentative D call TRBD1 (5 bases). Looked up from germline, CDR1 is SGHNT and CDR2 is YENEEA. The ends were cut back, 1 base at V and 1 base at J, with 10 bases in the middle. CDR3 length equals 15 residues. CDR3 in amino acids: CASSLGGAENTEAFF. CDR3 sequence (DNA): TGTGCCAGCAGCTTAGGCGGGGCCGAGAACACTGAAGCTTTCTTT.

This clone appeared a single time. The chain uses TRBV5-6 and TRBJ1-4; D might be TRBD1 (6 bases). CDR3 length equals 14 residues. In germline, CDR1 is SGHDT, CDR2 YYEEEE. The V and J ends lost 3 bases and 7 bases respectively, with 13 bases between them. CDR3 DNA sequence: TGTGCCAGCAGCTCTTACAGGGTGGGTGAAAAACTGTTTTTT. Its protein product is CASSSYRVGEKLFF.

The rearrangement uses TRBV4-1 and TRBJ2-1; TRBD2 matches at 9 bases. With V trimmed by 0 bases and J by 6 bases, 9 bases remained unmatched. Germline V gene data show CDR1 as MGHRA and CDR2 as YSYEKL. This CDR3 contains 17 residues. Written as DNA, the CDR3 is TGCGCCAGCAGCCAAGACTGGCGGGGGGGAGCCACCAATGAGCAGTTCTTC. Amino acids: CASSQDWRGGATNEQFF.

The chain carries TRBV2 and TRBJ1-2; TRBD1 aligns across 7 bases. The CDR3 sequence is 13 residues long. Trimming removed 6 bases from V and 10 bases from J; junction bases left unmatched: 11. Germline values: CDR1 SNHLY, CDR2 FYNNEI. CDR3 nucleotide sequence: TGTGCCAGCAGCGCCCGGACAGGCGACTTCTACACCTTC. This translates into CASSARTGDFYTF.

The J gene is TRBJ2-2, the V gene TRBV11-2; D may be TRBD1 (6 bases). From germline, CDR1 is SGHAT and CDR2 FQNNGV. This CDR3 has 15 residues. Trimming shortened V by 7 bases and J by 4 bases, and 16 bases separated the two germline ends. CDR3 DNA sequence: TGTGCCAGCACCCTGACAGGTTGGAGCACCGGGGAGCTGTTTTTT. The encoded protein is CASTLTGWSTGELFF.

V is TRBV9 and J is TRBJ2-5; D may be TRBD2 (6 bases). The CDR3 has 14 amino acids. The germline gives CDR1 SGDLS, CDR2 YYNGEE. V shed 3 bases and J shed 5 bases, with 14 bases lying between them. This CDR3 reads CASSAAGGAETQYF. The CDR3, as DNA: TGTGCCAGCAGCGCAGCTGGCGGGGCCGAGACCCAGTACTTC.

This chain connects TRBV3-1 (or the pseudogene TRBV3-2) to TRBJ2-7; 10 bases are a match to TRBD1. The germline CDR1 and CDR2 sequences are LGHDT and YNNKEL (reference sequence). J gave up 5 bases and V 3 bases, and 7 bases lay outside the gene matches. The CDR3 covers 15 residues. DNA for the CDR3: TGTGCCAGCAGCCAGGAGTCCGGGACAGGGGACGAGCAGTACTTC. This translates into CASSQESGTGDEQYF.

J is TRBJ2-1 and V is TRBV6-5, with D possibly matching TRBD1 (6 bases). The CDR3 contains 13 residues. CDR1 is MNHEY and CDR2 is SVGAGI in the germline V gene. V lost 6 bases, J lost 2 bases, and 8 bases lay in between. Here the CDR3 reads CASRDSPYNEQFF. The CDR3, as DNA: TGTGCCAGCAGGGACAGCCCCTACAATGAGCAGTTCTTC.

The genes are TRBV19 and TRBJ1-1, with D hard to call. This CDR3 is 14 amino acids long. Germline CDR1 reads LNHDA; CDR2 reads SQIVND (reference sequence). V was cut by 6 bases and J by 0 bases, with 11 bases left in between. DNA of the CDR3: TGTGCCAGTAGCTCACAGAACTTGAACACTGAAGCTTTCTTT. It codes for CASSSQNLNTEAFF.

This clone was seen just once. The chain joins TRBV7-3 to TRBJ2-5, with D unresolved. The CDR3 consists of 15 residues. V was trimmed by 5 bases and J by 2 bases, leaving 15 bases between them. Germline CDR1 is SGHTA and CDR2 is FQGTGA. The CDR3 loop is CASSPGASAQETQYF. The CDR3 region has the DNA TGTGCCAGCAGCCCCGGAGCATCGGCTCAAGAGACCCAGTACTTC.

The chain links TRBV30 to TRBJ1-1; D is unclear. The germline V and J ends were trimmed by 5 bases and 4 bases, with 11 bases remaining between them. Per germline, CDR1 GTSNPN and CDR2 SVGIG (reference sequence). This CDR3 is 12 amino acids long. In DNA form, the CDR3 reads TGTGCCTGGGCCCCCGGAGGCACTGAAGCTTTCTTT. Translated: CAWAPGGTEAFF.

This sequence joins TRBV5-5 and TRBJ2-7; the D is unclear. V was cut by 2 bases and J by 2 bases, with 11 bases left in between. Per the germline V gene, CDR1 is SGHKS and CDR2 is YYEKEE (reference sequence). The CDR3 spans 14 residues. The CDR3 DNA is TGTGCCAGCAGCTTCGACGGTGGGCCCTACGAGCAGTACTTC. Encoded protein: CASSFDGGPYEQYF. The full variable domain, rest sourced from reference TRBV5-5 and TRBJ2-7, is DAGVTQSPTHLIKTRGQQVTLRCSPISGHKSVSWYQQVLGQGPQFIFQYYEKEERGRGNFPDRFSARQFPNYSSELNVNALLLGDSALYLCASSFDGGPYEQYFGPGTRLTVT.

This clone was found a few times. V gene TRBV6-5 combines with J gene TRBJ1-1; D unclear. The V end lost 4 bases, the J end lost 4 bases, and 10 bases lay between the germline ends. This CDR3 contains 13 residues. Looked up from germline, CDR1 is MNHEY and CDR2 is SVGAGI. CDR3 DNA: TGTGCCAGCAGTTCCAATTGGCTCACTGAAGCTTTCTTT. This encodes CASSSNWLTEAFF.

In its sample, this clone was seen once. The J gene is TRBJ2-2, the V gene TRBV5-4; TRBD1 is a possible D gene (5 bases). Germline V gene lookup returns CDR1 SGHNT and CDR2 YYREEE (reference sequence). V lost 0 bases and J lost 4, with 13 bases in between. The CDR3 loop spans 16 amino acids. CDR3 DNA: TGTGCCAGCAGCTTGGTTGGGGCGGTCAGCACCGGGGAGCTGTTTTTT. Its protein is CASSLVGAVSTGELFF.

The chain links TRBV18 to TRBJ1-5; D may be TRBD1 (5 bases). CDR1 KGHSH and CDR2 LQKENI come from the germline V gene. This CDR3 has 15 amino acids. Trimming left V 1 base short and J 4 bases short, with 11 bases between. CDR3 DNA: TGTGCCAGCTCACCACAGGCAGGGTGGAATCAGCCCCAGCATTTT. It yields the protein CASSPQAGWNQPQHF.

This clone has more than one count but fewer than ten. The rearrangement joins TRBV10-1 to TRBJ2-7, with D maybe TRBD1 (6 bases). V gave up 0 bases and J gave up 6 bases, with 9 bases separating them. The CDR3 has 13 residues. The germline gives CDR1 WNHNN, CDR2 SYGVQD (reference sequence). The CDR3 reads CASSESMTGEQYF. The CDR3 DNA sequence: TGCGCCAGCAGTGAGTCGATGACAGGCGAGCAGTACTTC.

The gene calls are TRBV5-1 and TRBJ2-2, with a possible D match to TRBD1 (5 bases). V was trimmed by 7 bases and J by 2 bases, leaving 9 bases between them. This CDR3 region has 13 residues. From germline, CDR1 is SGHRS and CDR2 YFSETQ. The CDR3 coding sequence is TGCGCCAGCGCCCAGGGTAACACCGGGGAGCTGTTTTTT. Its protein product is CASAQGNTGELFF.